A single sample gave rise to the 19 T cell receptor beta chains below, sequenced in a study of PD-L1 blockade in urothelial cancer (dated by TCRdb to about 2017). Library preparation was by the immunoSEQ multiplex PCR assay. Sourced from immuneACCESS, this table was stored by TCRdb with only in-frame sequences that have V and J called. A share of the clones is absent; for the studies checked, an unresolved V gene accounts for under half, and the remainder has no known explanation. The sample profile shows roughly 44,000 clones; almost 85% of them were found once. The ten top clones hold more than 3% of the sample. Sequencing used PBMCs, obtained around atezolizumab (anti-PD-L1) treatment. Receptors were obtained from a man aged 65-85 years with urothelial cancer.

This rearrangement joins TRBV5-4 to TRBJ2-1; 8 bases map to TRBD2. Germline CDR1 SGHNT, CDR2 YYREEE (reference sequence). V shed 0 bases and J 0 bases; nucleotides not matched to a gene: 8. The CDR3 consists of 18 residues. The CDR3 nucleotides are TGTGCCAGCAGCTTGGTTCCCACTAGCGGCAGCTCCTACAATGAGCAGTTCTTC. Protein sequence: CASSLVPTSGSSYNEQFF.

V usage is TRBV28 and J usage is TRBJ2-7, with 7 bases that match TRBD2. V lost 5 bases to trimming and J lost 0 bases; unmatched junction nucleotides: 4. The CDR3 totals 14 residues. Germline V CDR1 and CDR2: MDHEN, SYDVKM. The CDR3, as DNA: TGTGCCAGCAGTCCGTCGGGGGGCTCCTACGAGCAGTACTTC. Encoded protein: CASSPSGGSYEQYF.

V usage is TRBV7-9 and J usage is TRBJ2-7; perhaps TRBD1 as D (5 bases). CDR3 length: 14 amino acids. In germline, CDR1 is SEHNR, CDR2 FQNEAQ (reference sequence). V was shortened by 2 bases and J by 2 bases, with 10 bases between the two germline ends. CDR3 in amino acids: CASSLWGRTYEQYF. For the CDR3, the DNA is TGTGCCAGCAGCTTATGGGGCAGAACCTACGAGCAGTACTTC.

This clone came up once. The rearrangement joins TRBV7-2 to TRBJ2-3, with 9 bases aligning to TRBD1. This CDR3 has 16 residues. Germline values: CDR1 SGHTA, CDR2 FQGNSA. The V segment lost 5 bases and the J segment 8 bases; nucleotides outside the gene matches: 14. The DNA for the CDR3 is TGTGCCAGCAGCCCAGGCCCTGGGACAGGGTTCGGTACGCAGTATTTT. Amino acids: CASSPGPGTGFGTQYF.

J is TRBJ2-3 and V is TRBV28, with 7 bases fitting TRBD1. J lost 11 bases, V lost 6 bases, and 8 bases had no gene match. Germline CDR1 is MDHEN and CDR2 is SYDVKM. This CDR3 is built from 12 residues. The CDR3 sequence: CASSPTGNKQYF. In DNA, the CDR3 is TGTGCCAGCAGCCCGACAGGGAATAAGCAGTATTTT.

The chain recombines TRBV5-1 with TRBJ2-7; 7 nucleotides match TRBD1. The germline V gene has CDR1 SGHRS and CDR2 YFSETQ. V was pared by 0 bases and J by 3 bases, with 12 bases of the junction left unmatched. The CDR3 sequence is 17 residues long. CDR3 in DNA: TGCGCCAGCAGCTTGGCCTTCCGGCCAGGGACAGTCTACGAGCAGTACTTC. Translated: CASSLAFRPGTVYEQYF.

CDR3 in DNA: TGCGCCAGCAGCCAAGAGGCTAGCGGGAGATTTGGGGATGAGCAGTTCTTC. Its protein is CASSQEASGRFGDEQFF. This rearrangement joins TRBV4-3 to TRBJ2-1; TRBD2 aligns across 10 bases. The V segment lost 0 bases and the J segment 8 bases; nucleotides outside the gene matches: 10. Germline CDR1 and CDR2: LGHNA and YSLEER. This CDR3 spans 17 amino acids.

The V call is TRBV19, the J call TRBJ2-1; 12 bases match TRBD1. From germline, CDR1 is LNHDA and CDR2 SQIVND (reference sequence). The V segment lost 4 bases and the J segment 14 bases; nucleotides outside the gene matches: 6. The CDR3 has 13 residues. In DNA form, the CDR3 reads TGTGCCAGTAGTACTATCGGGACAGGGGGCGAGTTCTTC. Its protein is CASSTIGTGGEFF.

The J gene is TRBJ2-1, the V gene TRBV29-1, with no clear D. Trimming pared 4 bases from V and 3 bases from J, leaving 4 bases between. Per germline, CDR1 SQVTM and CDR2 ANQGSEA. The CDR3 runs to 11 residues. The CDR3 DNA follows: TGCAGCGTTGTCCTCTACAATGAGCAGTTCTTC. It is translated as CSVVLYNEQFF.

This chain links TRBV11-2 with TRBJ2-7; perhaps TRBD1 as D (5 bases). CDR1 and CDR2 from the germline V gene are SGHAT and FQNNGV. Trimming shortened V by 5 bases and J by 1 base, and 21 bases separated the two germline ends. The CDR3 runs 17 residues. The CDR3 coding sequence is TGTGCCAGCAGCCTCTTAGGTATTGAGAAGGGGTCCTACGAGCAGTACTTC. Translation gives CASSLLGIEKGSYEQYF.

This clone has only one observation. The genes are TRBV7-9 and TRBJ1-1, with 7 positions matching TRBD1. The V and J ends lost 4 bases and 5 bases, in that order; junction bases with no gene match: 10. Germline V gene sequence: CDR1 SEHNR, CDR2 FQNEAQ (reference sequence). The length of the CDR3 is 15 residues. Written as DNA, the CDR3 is TGTGCCAGCAGCTCATTAAGGGGGCGGGAAACTGAAGCTTTCTTT. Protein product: CASSSLRGRETEAFF.

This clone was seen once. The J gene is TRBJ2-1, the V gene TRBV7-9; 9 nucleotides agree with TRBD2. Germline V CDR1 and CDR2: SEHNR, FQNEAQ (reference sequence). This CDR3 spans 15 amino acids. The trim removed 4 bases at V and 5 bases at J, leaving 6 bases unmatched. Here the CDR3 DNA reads TGTGCCAGCAGCTCACCGTGGACTAGCGACAATGAGCAGTTCTTC. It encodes CASSSPWTSDNEQFF. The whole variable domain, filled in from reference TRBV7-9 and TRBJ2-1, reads DTGVSQNPRHKITKRGQNVTFRCDPISEHNRLYWYRQTLGQGPEFLTYFQNEAQLEKSRLLSDRFSAERPKGSFSTLEIQRTEQGDSAMYLCASSSPWTSDNEQFFGPGTRLTVL.

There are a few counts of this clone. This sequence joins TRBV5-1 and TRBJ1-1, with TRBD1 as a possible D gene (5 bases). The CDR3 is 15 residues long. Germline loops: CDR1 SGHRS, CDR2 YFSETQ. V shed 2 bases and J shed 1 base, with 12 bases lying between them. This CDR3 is CASSFWGDKNTEAFF. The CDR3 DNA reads TGCGCCAGCAGCTTTTGGGGGGATAAGAACACTGAAGCTTTCTTT.

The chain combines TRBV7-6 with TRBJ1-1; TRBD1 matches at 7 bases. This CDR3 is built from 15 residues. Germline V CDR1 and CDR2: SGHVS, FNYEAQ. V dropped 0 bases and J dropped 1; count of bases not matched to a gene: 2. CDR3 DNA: TGTGCCAGCAGCTTAGCCAGGGGGGCGAACACTGAAGCTTTCTTT. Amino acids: CASSLARGANTEAFF.

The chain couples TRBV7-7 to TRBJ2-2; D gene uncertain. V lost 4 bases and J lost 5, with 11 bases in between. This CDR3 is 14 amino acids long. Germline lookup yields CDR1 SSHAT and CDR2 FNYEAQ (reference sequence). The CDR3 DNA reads TGTGCCAGCAGCTGTCTAATAGAAACCGGGGAGCTGTTTTTT. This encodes CASSCLIETGELFF.

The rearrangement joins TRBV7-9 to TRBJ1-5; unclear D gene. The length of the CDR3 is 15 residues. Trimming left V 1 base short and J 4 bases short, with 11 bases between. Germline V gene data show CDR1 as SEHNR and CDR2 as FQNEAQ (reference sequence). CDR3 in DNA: TGTGCCAGCAGCTTAGGAGGCGGGTCAAATCAGCCCCAGCATTTT. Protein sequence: CASSLGGGSNQPQHF. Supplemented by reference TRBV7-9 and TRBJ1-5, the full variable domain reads DTGVSQNPRHKITKRGQNVTFRCDPISEHNRLYWYRQTLGQGPEFLTYFQNEAQLEKSRLLSDRFSAERPKGSFSTLEIQRTEQGDSAMYLCASSLGGGSNQPQHFGDGTRLSIL.

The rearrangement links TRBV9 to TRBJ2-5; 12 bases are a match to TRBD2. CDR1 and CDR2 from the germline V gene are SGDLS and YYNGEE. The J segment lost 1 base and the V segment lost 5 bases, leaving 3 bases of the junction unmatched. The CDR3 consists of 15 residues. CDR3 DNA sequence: TGTGCCAGCAGGACTAGCGGGAGCAGCCAAGAGACCCAGTACTTC. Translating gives CASRTSGSSQETQYF.

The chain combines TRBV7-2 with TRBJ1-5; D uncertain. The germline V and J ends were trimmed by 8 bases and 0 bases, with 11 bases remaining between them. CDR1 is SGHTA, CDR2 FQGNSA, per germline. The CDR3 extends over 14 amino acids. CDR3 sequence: CASSGSYSNQPQHF. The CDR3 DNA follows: TGTGCCAGCTCGGGGAGTTATAGCAATCAGCCCCAGCATTTT.

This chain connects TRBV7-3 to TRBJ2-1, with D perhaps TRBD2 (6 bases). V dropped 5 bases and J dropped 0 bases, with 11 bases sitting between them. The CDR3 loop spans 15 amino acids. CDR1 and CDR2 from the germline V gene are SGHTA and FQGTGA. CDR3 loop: CASSESGYSYNEQFF. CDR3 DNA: TGTGCCAGCAGCGAGAGCGGGTACTCCTACAATGAGCAGTTCTTC.